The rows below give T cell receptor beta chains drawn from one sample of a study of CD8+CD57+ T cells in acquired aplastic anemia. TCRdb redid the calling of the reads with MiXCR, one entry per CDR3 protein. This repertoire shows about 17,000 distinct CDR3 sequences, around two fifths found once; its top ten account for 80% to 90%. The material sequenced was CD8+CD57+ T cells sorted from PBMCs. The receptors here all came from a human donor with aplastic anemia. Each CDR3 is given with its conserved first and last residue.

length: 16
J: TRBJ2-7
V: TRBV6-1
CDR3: CASRGWQGETVYEQYF

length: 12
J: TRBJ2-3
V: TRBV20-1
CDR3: CSARRPSDTQYF

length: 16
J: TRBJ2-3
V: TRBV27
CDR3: CASSSRLAGGTDTQYF

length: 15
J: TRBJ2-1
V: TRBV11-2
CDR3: CASSSGTSSYNEQFF

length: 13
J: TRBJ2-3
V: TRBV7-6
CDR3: CASSLAPGDTQYF

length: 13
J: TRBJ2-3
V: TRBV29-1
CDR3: CSVEVRIPDTQYF

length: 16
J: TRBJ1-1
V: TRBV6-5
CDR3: CASSYSGGGPNTEAFF

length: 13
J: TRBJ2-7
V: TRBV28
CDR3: CASSFEGDYEQYF

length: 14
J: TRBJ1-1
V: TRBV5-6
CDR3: CASSSRGIGTEAFF

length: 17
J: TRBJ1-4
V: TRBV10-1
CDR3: CVSSERARARTNEKLFF

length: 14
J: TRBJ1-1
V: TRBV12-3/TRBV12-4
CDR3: CASSAGQGAPEAFF

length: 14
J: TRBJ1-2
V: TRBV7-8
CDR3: CASSPHVGDYGYTF

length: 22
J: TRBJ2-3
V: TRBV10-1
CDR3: CASSESGTDGLAGGARTDTQYF

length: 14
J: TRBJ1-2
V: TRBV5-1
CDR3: CASSLESIGYGYTF

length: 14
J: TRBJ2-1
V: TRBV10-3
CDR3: CAISVDRAYNEQFF

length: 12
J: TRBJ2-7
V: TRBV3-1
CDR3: CASSFPGGEQYF

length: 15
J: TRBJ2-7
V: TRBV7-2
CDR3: CASSSRDRGIYEQYF

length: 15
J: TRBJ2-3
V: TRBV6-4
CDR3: CASSASGTPSDTQYF

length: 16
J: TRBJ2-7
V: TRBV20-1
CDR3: CSARGPGGGAIYEQYF

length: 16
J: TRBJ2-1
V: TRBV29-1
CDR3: CSVGGTGQGIYNEQFF

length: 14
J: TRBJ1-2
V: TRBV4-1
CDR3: CASSQEGSIYGYTF

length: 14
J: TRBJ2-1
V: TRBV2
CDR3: CASRTTRDGDEQFF

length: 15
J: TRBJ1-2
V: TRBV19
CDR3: CASSIGGTRHYGYTF

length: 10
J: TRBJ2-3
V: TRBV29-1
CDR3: CSVDTDTQYF

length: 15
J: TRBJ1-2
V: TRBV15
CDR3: CATSSGDSPLDGYTF

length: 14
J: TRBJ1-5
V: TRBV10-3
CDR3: CAISETGGLQPQHF

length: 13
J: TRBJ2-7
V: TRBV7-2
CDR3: CASSWGYSDEQYF

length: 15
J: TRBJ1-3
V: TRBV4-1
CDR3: CASSQDGNSGNTIYF

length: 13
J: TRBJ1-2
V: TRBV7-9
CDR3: CASSTDANYGYTF

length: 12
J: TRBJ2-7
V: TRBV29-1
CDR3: CSVADSSYEQYF

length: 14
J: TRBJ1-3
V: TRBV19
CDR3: CASSIGASGNTIYF

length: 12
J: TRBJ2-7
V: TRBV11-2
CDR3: CASSLLGGEQYF

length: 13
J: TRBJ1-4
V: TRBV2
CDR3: CASSSRSNEKLFF

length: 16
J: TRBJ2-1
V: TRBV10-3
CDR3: CAISERGTGAYNEQFF

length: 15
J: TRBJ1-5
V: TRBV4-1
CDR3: CASSQITGGLQPQHF

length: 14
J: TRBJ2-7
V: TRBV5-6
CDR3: CASSTRGTTYEQYF

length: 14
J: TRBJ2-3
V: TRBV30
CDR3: CAWSPGGWADTQYF

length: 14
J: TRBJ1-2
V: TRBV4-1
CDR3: CASSQAGWDYGYTF

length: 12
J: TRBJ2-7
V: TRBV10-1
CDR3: CASREWSYEQYF

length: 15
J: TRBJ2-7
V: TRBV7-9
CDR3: CASSSPGGLTYEQYF

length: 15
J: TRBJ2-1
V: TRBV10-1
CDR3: CASSDTRGGYNEQFF

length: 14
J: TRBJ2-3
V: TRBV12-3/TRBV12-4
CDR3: CASSRTGPPDTQYF

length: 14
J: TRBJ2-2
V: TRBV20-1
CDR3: CSSPRGGRGGELFF

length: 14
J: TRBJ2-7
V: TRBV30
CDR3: CAWSAGTGAYEQYF

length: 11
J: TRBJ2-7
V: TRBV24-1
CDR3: CAPPCSYEQYF

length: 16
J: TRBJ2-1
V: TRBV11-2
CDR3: CASSLPPGQGANEQFF

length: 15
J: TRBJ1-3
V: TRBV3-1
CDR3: CASSQESGDGNTIYF

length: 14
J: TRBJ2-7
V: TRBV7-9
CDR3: CASSPRGFDYEQYF

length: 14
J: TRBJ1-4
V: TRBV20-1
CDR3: CSARGLQTNEKLFF